This TCR beta chain is from a study of T-cell memory formation after mild COVID-19. Looking at the study overall: TCR clustering was largely donor specific.

Study findings and constraints: Chiefly within CM and EM were the contracting CD4+ clones; CD8+ ones were within EMRA.

In TCRdb, the 5' RACE reads were re-called with MiXCR into one record per CDR3 protein. This table has about 180,000 distinct CDR3 sequences, under 20% appearing once. In regard to this clonotype: The antigen remains unidentified.

CDR3 length: 10 amino acids. Looked up from germline, CDR1 is MNHEY and CDR2 is SVGAGI. Trimming stripped 6 bases from V and 8 bases from J, with 5 bases between. The TCR comes from a man aged 18 to 30 who had mild COVID-19 (a few samples of this study predate the infection). Cell type and time point are not known. This chain links TRBV6-5 with TRBJ2-1; D not resolved. Specimen: PBMCs or a T cell subset sorted from them (not recorded which). CDR3 nucleotides: TGTGCCAGCAGGGGCCATGAGCAGTTCTTC. It encodes CASRGHEQFF.